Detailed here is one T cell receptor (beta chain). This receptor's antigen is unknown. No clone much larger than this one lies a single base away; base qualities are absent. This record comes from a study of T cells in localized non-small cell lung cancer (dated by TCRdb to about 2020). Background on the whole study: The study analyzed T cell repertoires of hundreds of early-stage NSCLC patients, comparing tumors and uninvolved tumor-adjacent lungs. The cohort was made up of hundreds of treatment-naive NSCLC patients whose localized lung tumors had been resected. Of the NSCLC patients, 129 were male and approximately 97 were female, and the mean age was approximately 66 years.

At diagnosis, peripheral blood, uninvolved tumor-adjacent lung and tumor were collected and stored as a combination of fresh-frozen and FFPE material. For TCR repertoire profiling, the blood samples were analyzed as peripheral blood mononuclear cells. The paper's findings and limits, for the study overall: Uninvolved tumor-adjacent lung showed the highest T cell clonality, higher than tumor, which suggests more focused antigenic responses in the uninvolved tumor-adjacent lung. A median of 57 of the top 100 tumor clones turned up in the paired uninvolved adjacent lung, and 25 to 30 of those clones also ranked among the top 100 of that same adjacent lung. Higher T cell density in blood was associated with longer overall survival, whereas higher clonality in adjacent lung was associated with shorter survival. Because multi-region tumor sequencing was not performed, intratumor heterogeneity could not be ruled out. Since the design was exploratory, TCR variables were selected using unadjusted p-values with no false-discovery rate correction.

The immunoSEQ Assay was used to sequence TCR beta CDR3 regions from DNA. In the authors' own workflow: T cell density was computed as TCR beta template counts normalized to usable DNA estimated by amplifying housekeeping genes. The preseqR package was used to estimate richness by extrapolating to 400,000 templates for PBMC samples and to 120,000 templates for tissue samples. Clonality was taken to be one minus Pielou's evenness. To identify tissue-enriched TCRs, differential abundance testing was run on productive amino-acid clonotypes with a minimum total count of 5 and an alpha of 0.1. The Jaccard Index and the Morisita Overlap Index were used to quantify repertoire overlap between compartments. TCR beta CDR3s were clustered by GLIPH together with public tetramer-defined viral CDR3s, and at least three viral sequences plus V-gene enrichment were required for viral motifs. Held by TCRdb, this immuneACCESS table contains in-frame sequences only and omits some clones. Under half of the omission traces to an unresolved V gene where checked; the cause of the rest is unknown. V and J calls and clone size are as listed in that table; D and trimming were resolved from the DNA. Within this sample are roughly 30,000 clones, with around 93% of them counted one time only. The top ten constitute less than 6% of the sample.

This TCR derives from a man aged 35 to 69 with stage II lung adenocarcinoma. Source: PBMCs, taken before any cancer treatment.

The DNA sequence is TGTGCCAGCAGCGTAGGCGGGAGTAATTTTGAGACCCAGTACTTC. Translated, this gives CASSVGGSNFETQYF. The chain couples TRBV9 to TRBJ2-5, and 7 junction bases match TRBD2. Measured from the cysteine to the phenylalanine, the CDR3 is 15 residues long. The sequence is cut down to CDR3 DNA, 45 bases in frame from base 1. For CDR1 and CDR2, the germline V gene lists SGDLS and YYNGEE. V lost 0 bases and J lost 5 bases, and the count of bases not matched to a germline gene is 7.